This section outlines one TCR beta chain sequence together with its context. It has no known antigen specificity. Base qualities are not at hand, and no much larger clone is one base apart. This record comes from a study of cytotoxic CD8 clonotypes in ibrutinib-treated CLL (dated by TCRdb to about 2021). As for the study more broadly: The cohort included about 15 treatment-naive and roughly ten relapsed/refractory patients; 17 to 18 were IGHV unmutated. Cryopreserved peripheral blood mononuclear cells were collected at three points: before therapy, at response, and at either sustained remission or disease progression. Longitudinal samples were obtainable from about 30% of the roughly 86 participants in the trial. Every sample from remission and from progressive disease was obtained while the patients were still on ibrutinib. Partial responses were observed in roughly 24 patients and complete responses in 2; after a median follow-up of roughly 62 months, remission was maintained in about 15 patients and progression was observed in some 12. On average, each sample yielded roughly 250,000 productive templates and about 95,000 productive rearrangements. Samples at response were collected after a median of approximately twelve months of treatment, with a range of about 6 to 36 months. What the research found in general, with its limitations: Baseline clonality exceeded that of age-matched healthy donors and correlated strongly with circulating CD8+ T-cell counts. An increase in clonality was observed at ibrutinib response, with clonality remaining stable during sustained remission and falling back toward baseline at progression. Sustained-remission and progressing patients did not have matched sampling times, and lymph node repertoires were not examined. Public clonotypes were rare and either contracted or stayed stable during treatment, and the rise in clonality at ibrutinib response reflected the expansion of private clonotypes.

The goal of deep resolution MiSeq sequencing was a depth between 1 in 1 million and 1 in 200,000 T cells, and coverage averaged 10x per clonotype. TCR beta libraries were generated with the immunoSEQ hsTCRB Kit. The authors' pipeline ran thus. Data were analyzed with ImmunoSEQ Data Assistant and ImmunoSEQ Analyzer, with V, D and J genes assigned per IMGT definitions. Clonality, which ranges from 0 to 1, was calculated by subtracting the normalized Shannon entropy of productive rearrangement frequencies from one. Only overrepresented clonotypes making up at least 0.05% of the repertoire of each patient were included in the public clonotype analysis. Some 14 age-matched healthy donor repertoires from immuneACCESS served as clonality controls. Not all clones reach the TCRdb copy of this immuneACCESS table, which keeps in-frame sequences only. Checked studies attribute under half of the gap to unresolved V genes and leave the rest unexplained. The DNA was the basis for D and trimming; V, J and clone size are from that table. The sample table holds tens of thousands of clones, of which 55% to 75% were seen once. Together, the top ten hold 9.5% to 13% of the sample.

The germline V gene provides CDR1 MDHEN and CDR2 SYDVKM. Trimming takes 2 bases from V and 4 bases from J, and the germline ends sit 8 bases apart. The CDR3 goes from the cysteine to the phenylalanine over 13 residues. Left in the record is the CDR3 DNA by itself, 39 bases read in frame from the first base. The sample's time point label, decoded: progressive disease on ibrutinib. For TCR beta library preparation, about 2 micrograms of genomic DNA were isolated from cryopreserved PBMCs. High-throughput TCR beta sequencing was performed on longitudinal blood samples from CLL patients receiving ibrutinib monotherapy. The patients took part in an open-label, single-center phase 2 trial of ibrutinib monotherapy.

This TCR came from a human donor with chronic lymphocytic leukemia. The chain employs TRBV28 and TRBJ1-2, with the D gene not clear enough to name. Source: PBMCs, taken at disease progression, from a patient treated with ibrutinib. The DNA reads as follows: TGTGCCAGCAGTTTAGAGGGCCCCTATGGCTACACCTTC. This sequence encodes CASSLEGPYGYTF.